The next 9 T cell receptor beta chains were all read from a single sample in a study of cytomegalovirus exposure and HLA in healthy donors. The PCR was carried out with 60 Vbeta primers and 13 Jbeta primers. The repertoire was sequenced with immunoSEQ multiplex PCR; TCRdb's copy has only in-frame clones and lacks some. The repertoire holds around 130,000 clones, with 75% to 85% as singletons. Sequencing used PBMCs. These receptors all stem from a woman in her thirties or forties in good health and CMV-seropositive.

CDR3 nucleotides: TGTGCCAGTAGTACCCTCTCAGTGAGGGGGGGCATCGCAGATACGCAGTATTTT. This sequence encodes CASSTLSVRGGIADTQYF. The chain employs TRBV19 and TRBJ2-3; D is perhaps TRBD2 (7 bases). Germline V gene data show CDR1 as LNHDA and CDR2 as SQIVND (reference sequence). The CDR3 totals 18 residues. Trimming pared 4 bases from V and 4 bases from J, leaving 24 bases between. The full variable domain, with the rest looked up from reference TRBV19 and TRBJ2-3, is DGGITQSPKYLFRKEGQNVTLSCEQNLNHDAMYWYRQDPGQGLRLIYYSQIVNDFQKGDIAEGYSVSREKKESFPLTVTSAQKNPTAFYLCASSTLSVRGGIADTQYFGPGTRLTVL.

This chain links TRBV4-3 with TRBJ2-1, with 9 nucleotides matching TRBD2. CDR3 length equals 15 residues. Germline V CDR1 and CDR2: LGHNA, YSLEER. Trimming took 4 bases from V and 5 from J; bases not matched to a gene: 6. CDR3 region: CASSPTSGGHNEQFF. DNA of the CDR3: TGCGCCAGCAGCCCGACTAGCGGCGGACACAATGAGCAGTTCTTC.

The DNA of the CDR3 is TGTGCCAAGGACGAAGGGCGGGAGGGCCCCTCCTACGAGCAGTACTTC. Translating gives CAKDEGREGPSYEQYF. The chain combines TRBV19 with TRBJ2-7, with 9 bases aligning to TRBD2. Unmatched junction bases numbered 13, after V lost 10 bases and J lost 0 bases. CDR1 and CDR2 (germline): LNHDA, SQIVND (reference sequence). CDR3 length: 16 amino acids.

The genes are TRBV5-1 and TRBJ1-2; 7 bases map to TRBD1. The CDR3 extends over 12 amino acids. From germline, CDR1 is SGHRS and CDR2 YFSETQ. J gave up 8 bases and V 2 bases, and 3 bases lay outside the gene matches. The CDR3 reads CASSFHRGGYTF. The CDR3, as DNA: TGCGCCAGCAGCTTCCACAGGGGCGGCTACACCTTC. The whole variable domain, remainder taken from reference TRBV5-1 and TRBJ1-2, is KAGVTQTPRYLIKTRGQQVTLSCSPISGHRSVSWYQQTPGQGLQFLFEYFSETQRNKGNFPGRFSGRQFSNSRSEMNVSTLELGDSALYLCASSFHRGGYTFGSGTRLTVV.

This chain's CDR3 is CASSLGRAETQYF. In DNA, the CDR3 is TGTGCCAGCAGCTTGGGCAGGGCAGAGACCCAGTACTTC. The V call is TRBV7-3, the J call TRBJ2-5, with D maybe TRBD1 (5 bases). Germline loops: CDR1 SGHTA, CDR2 FQGTGA. The CDR3 loop spans 13 amino acids. V lost 3 bases and J lost 4, with 9 bases in between. Variable domain in full (rest from reference TRBV7-3 and TRBJ2-5): GAGVSQTPSNKVTEKGKYVELRCDPISGHTALYWYRQSLGQGPEFLIYFQGTGAADDSGLPNDRFFAVRPEGSVSTLKIQRTERGDSAVYLCASSLGRAETQYFGPGTRLLVL.

The chain uses TRBV5-1 and TRBJ1-1, with 10 bases lining up with TRBD1. Germline loops: CDR1 SGHRS, CDR2 YFSETQ. V was pared by 0 bases and J by 5 bases, with 10 bases of the junction left unmatched. The CDR3 is 17 residues long. CDR3 amino acids: CASSLVATGGAGTEAFF. The CDR3 nucleotides are TGCGCCAGCAGCTTGGTAGCGACAGGGGGCGCAGGTACTGAAGCTTTCTTT.

The chain carries TRBV18 and TRBJ1-2; the match to TRBD1 covers 8 bases. The junction had 9 bases not matched to a gene; V was cut back by 5 bases and J by 4 bases. The CDR3 consists of 15 residues. The germline V gene has CDR1 KGHSH and CDR2 LQKENI. For the CDR3, the DNA is TGTGCCAGCTCAGATCAGGGGGCGCAGGGCTATGGCTACACCTTC. Translating it yields CASSDQGAQGYGYTF.

This clone has just a few counts. The V and J genes are TRBV4-1 and TRBJ1-1; D possibly corresponds to TRBD1 (6 bases). Trimming cost V 7 bases and J 0 bases, with 21 bases left between them. The length of the CDR3 is 17 residues. CDR1 and CDR2 from the germline V gene are MGHRA and YSYEKL. The CDR3 here is CASNPDPHRDMNTEAFF. The CDR3 coding sequence is TGCGCCAGCAACCCAGATCCCCACAGGGATATGAACACTGAAGCTTTCTTT.

V usage is TRBV6-6 and J usage is TRBJ2-3, with 11 positions matching TRBD1. The CDR3 runs to 16 residues. Germline CDR1 is MNHNY and CDR2 is SVGAGI (reference sequence). The ends lost 6 bases at V and 0 bases at J; junction bases unmatched: 5. The CDR3 sequence is CASSYGTGGSTDTQYF. The CDR3 DNA reads as TGTGCCAGCAGCTATGGGACAGGGGGGAGCACAGATACGCAGTATTTT.